The subject of this entry is one T cell receptor beta chain. Its matching antigen is unknown. This record comes from a study of T-cell reconstitution after alpha-beta-depleted transplantation in children. The CDR3 has 15 amino acids. V lost 2 bases and J 9 bases, leaving 20 bases between the germline ends. Germline CDR1 MDHEN, CDR2 SYDVKM. Notes on the study in general: The authors attributed T-cell counts and diversity one year after transplant mostly to newly produced T cells. Two months or so post-transplant, alpha-beta T cells reportedly derived from several hundred expanded graft clones. Several patients had high TCRbeta diversity at day 60; it came from surviving recipient T cells and thymic progenitors.

Library preparation (for TCRbeta) was performed with unique molecular identifiers. Via MiXCR, TCRdb re-called the PCR reads, giving one row per CDR3 protein. The profile shows about 420,000 distinct CDR3 sequences, around 15% of them singletons. The chain links TRBV28 to TRBJ2-7, with D possibly matching TRBD2 (5 bases). This TCR was sampled from a boy in the first two years of life who had a stem cell transplant for Wiskott-Aldrich syndrome, so the T cells may come from the graft donor. The material was PBMCs, mostly from graft donor cells, obtained 360 days after TCRalphabeta/CD19-depleted stem cell transplant. CDR3 DNA: TGTGCCAGCAGTTTACGGCTAGCCTCTTCACCTTGGCAGTACTTC. Its translation: CASSLRLASSPWQYF.